Below, one TCR beta chain is given with its context. The time point was: newly diagnosed GD, antithyroid drugs for less than 3 months. There was RNA extracted from PBMCs, and the TCR library was made from it. This sample was taken from a study of regulatory T cells in long-lasting Graves disease. V lost 3 bases and J 0 bases, leaving 18 bases between the germline ends. This CDR3 spans 17 amino acids. CDR1 SGHTA and CDR2 FQGNSA come from the germline V gene. CDR3 regions were amplified by Arm-PCR using iRepertoire HTBI primers to build TCR beta libraries. One entry per CDR3 protein, called by TCRdb with MiXCR from the multiplex PCR reads. Of roughly 350,000 distinct CDR3 sequences listed, over 15% are singletons. Separately, the same data were catalogued under a study of T cells in Graves' hyperthyroidism and ophthalmopathy. Per that paper: The HTBI primer set served for first-round RT-PCR of the TCR CDR3.

This chain uses TRBV7-2 with TRBJ2-7; the D call may be TRBD1 or TRBD2 (6 bases each). Sequencing used peripheral blood mononuclear cells (PBMCs), obtained at new diagnosis, from a patient treated with antithyroid drugs. The clonotype originates from a man in his forties with Graves disease. The CDR3 loop reads CASSFQRGAESSYEQYF. CDR3 sequence (DNA): TGTGCCAGCAGCTTCCAAAGGGGGGCGGAGAGCTCCTACGAGCAGTACTTC.